The rows below give T cell receptor beta chains drawn from one sample of a study of T-cell memory formation after mild COVID-19. TCRdb independently ran MiXCR on the 5' RACE reads; one entry per CDR3 protein. The data contain 120,000 or so distinct CDR3 sequences, over 15% of them singletons. The sequenced sample consisted of PBMCs or a T cell subset sorted from them (not recorded which). The receptors were sampled from a man aged 18 to 30 who had mild COVID-19 (a few samples of this study predate the infection). Cell type and time point are not known. Both conserved end residues are part of each CDR3. A D gene is named only where the DNA matches it firmly. A clone size is listed for some rows: how often the clone was seen (once, few, many), or a class if it is expanded.

v_gene	j_gene	d_gene	abundance	CDR3nt	CDR3aa
TRBV15	TRBJ1-1	.	.	TGTGCCACCAGCAGAGACAGGGGAGACACTGAAGCTTTCTTT	CATSRDRGDTEAFF
TRBV20-1	TRBJ2-5	TRBD2	few	TGCAGTGCTAGAGATCAAGCGGGGGTATGGGAGACCCAGTACTTC	CSARDQAGVWETQYF
TRBV7-3	TRBJ2-1	TRBD2	medium-sized	TGTGCCAGCTCTGTCCTAGCGGGGTACAATGAGCAGTTCTTC	CASSVLAGYNEQFF
TRBV5-1	TRBJ2-1	TRBD1	few	TGCGCCAGCAGCTCCGGGACAGCTAATGAGCAGTTCTTC	CASSSGTANEQFF
TRBV7-2	TRBJ1-4	.	.	TGTGCCAGCAGCCTCGGGTCGGATGAAAAACTGTTTTTT	CASSLGSDEKLFF
TRBV20-1	TRBJ2-5	TRBD1	.	TGCAGTGTTGGGACAGGGGGAAGCGGCCGCCAAGAGACCCAGTACTTC	CSVGTGGSGRQETQYF
TRBV7-6	TRBJ1-6	.	.	TGTGCCAGCAGCAGAGCGGGCAGGGGTAGTAATTCACCCCTCCACTTT	CASSRAGRGSNSPLHF
TRBV7-6	TRBJ2-3	TRBD1	.	TGTGCCAGCAGCTTCCGACAGGGGGCGAGCACAGATACGCAGTATTTT	CASSFRQGASTDTQYF
TRBV12-3/TRBV12-4	TRBJ2-7	TRBD1	few	TGTGCCAGTCACGGGACAGGGAACTACGAGCAGTACTTC	CASHGTGNYEQYF
TRBV5-4	TRBJ2-6	.	.	TGTGCCAGCAGCGCGGACAGCTATCTCTCTGGGGCCAACGTCCTGACTTTC	CASSADSYLSGANVLTF
TRBV5-4	TRBJ2-3	.	many	TGTGCCAGCAGCTTGGATATGGGGGACGGTGCGCAGTATTTT	CASSLDMGDGAQYF
TRBV29-1	TRBJ1-2	.	few	TGCAGCGTGGGGCAGGGGACGAACTATGGCTACACCTTC	CSVGQGTNYGYTF
TRBV7-2	TRBJ2-3	TRBD1	.	TGTGCCAGCAGCCCTATGGCCGGGACAGGGAGAATTGGGTACACAGATACGCAGTATTTT	CASSPMAGTGRIGYTDTQYF
TRBV19	TRBJ2-1	TRBD2	few	TGTGCCAGTAGTATCTCGGGGCTAGCGGGGAACAATGAGCAGTTCTTC	CASSISGLAGNNEQFF
TRBV5-1	TRBJ1-1	TRBD1	.	TGCGCCAGCAGCCCCGGACAGGGGGCTTCGGTGAACACTGAAGCTTTCTTT	CASSPGQGASVNTEAFF
TRBV7-9	TRBJ1-2	TRBD1	few	TGTGCCAGCAGCCCGGAGACAGGGGGTTTTGGCTACACCTTC	CASSPETGGFGYTF
TRBV7-9	TRBJ2-5	TRBD1	.	TGTGCCAGCAGCTTAGCGACAGGGTTCCAAGAGACCCAGTACTTC	CASSLATGFQETQYF
TRBV6-5	TRBJ2-7	.	few	TGTGCCAGCAGCTCACCGGGACTTTACGAGCAGTACTTC	CASSSPGLYEQYF
TRBV25-1	TRBJ2-5	.	.	TGTGCCAGCAGGGAAGGAGTCTCGAGGGTAGGGGAGACCCAGTACTTC	CASREGVSRVGETQYF
TRBV4-2	TRBJ2-5	TRBD1	.	TGTGCCAGCAGCCTAGGCCAGGGGGAGAGGGTGACCCAGTACTTC	CASSLGQGERVTQYF
TRBV6-5	TRBJ1-5	.	.	TGTGCCAGCAGTCGCCGGGATATAGGGGATAGCAATCAGCCCCAGCATTTT	CASSRRDIGDSNQPQHF
TRBV18	TRBJ1-5	.	few	TGTGCCAGCTCACCTACAGATAGCAATCAGCCCCAGCATTTT	CASSPTDSNQPQHF
TRBV5-1	TRBJ2-3	TRBD1	.	TGCGCCAGCAGCAACCTAGGACAGGGAGGAGATACGCAGTATTTT	CASSNLGQGGDTQYF
TRBV10-3	TRBJ1-1	.	.	TGTGCCATCAGTCGGGACACTAACACTGAAGCTTTCTTT	CAISRDTNTEAFF
TRBV25-1	TRBJ1-1	TRBD1	few	TGTGCCAGCAGTGAATTGGGACAGTTGAACACTGAAGCTTTCTTT	CASSELGQLNTEAFF
TRBV24-1	TRBJ2-1	.	few	TGTGCCACCATGGGGGGCGCACCTTCCAGGCAGTTCTTC	CATMGGAPSRQFF
TRBV12-3/TRBV12-4	TRBJ1-3	.	.	TGTGCCAGCAGTTTGAGGGGCGTGGGTGGAAACACCATATATTTT	CASSLRGVGGNTIYF
TRBV12-3/TRBV12-4	TRBJ2-1	.	.	TGTGCCAGCAGTACGGCAAGGAGGGGGTACAATGAGCAGTTCTTC	CASSTARRGYNEQFF
TRBV5-1	TRBJ2-3	.	many	TGCGCCAGCAGCTACAGGGTCGGAATGGCAGATACGCAGTATTTT	CASSYRVGMADTQYF
TRBV6-2/TRBV6-3	TRBJ2-2	.	.	TGTGCCAGCCACCTAGCTCTAAACACCGGGGAGCTGTTTTTT	CASHLALNTGELFF
TRBV7-9	TRBJ1-5	TRBD1	.	TGTGCCAGCGCAAGAGATCGACAGGGATACGACCCCCAGCATTTT	CASARDRQGYDPQHF
TRBV6-5	TRBJ2-6	.	.	TGTGCCAGCAGTTACGTATCGGCCTCTGGGGCCAACGTCCTGACTTTC	CASSYVSASGANVLTF
TRBV7-9	TRBJ1-2	TRBD1	.	TGTGCCAGCAGCCGACAGGGACCATCCTATGGCTACACCTTC	CASSRQGPSYGYTF
TRBV5-1	TRBJ2-5	TRBD1	.	TGCGCCAGCAGCCGGGGTGGGACAGGGGGCTCGGAGACCCAGTACTTC	CASSRGGTGGSETQYF
TRBV4-1	TRBJ2-4	.	few	TGCGCCAGCAGCCAGGTGACGGTAGCCAAAAACATTCAGTACTTC	CASSQVTVAKNIQYF
TRBV9	TRBJ2-2	.	.	TGTGCCAGCAGCGTAGGCGCAGCCCAAACCTCCGGGGAGCTGTTTTTT	CASSVGAAQTSGELFF
TRBV7-2	TRBJ1-2	TRBD1	once	TGTGCCAGCAGCGGGGGACAGGGGTATGGCTACACCTTC	CASSGGQGYGYTF
TRBV28	TRBJ2-3	TRBD1	many	TGTGCCAGCAGTACAGGACAGGGCCTACCCACAGATACGCAGTATTTT	CASSTGQGLPTDTQYF
TRBV3-1	TRBJ2-5	TRBD2	.	TGTGCCAGCAGACTTAGCGGGGGCTTAGAGACCCAGTACTTC	CASRLSGGLETQYF
TRBV6-2/TRBV6-3	TRBJ1-1	TRBD1	few	TGTGCCAGCAGTGAGCTGACAGGGGTGAACACTGAAGCTTTCTTT	CASSELTGVNTEAFF
TRBV4-3	TRBJ2-2	.	.	TGCGCCAGCAGCCAAGATGGGCTGGCGAACACCGGGGAGCTGTTTTTT	CASSQDGLANTGELFF
TRBV12-3/TRBV12-4	TRBJ2-1	TRBD2	few	TGTGCCAGCAGTAAGACTAGCGGGGGGGCGGTGTTTGAGTTCTTC	CASSKTSGGAVFEFF
TRBV5-1	TRBJ2-3	TRBD2	many	TGCGCCAGCAGCTTGGAGGGGTATAGCGGGACCTACACAGATACGCAGTATTTT	CASSLEGYSGTYTDTQYF
TRBV9	TRBJ1-4	.	.	TGTGCCAGCAGCGAGGAGGGGGTCGGAAAACTGTTTTTT	CASSEEGVGKLFF
TRBV5-4	TRBJ2-7	TRBD1	.	TGTGCCAGCAGACCCGATTTACAGGGGCCTGAGCAGTACTTC	CASRPDLQGPEQYF
TRBV6-2/TRBV6-3	TRBJ2-6	.	.	TGTGCCAGCAGACATGAAGGGGCTGGGGCCAACGTCCTGACTTTC	CASRHEGAGANVLTF
TRBV24-1	TRBJ2-3	.	once	TGTGCCACCAGTGATCCCACGACGCCCAAGGCTCCAGATACGCAGTATTTT	CATSDPTTPKAPDTQYF
TRBV5-1	TRBJ2-5	.	.	TGCGCCAGCAGCTTGGTCCGGACTGGCGGGACCCAGTACTTC	CASSLVRTGGTQYF
TRBV9	TRBJ1-3	.	.	TGTGCCAGCAGCGCCGCAGGGGCAACGACTGGAAACACCATATATTTT	CASSAAGATTGNTIYF
TRBV6-6	TRBJ1-2	.	.	TGTGCCAGTTTCACGGGGCGGCAGACTGGCTACACCTTC	CASFTGRQTGYTF
TRBV7-6	TRBJ1-6	.	.	TGTGCCAGCAGCAGATTCCAGGGTATGCCCCTCCACTTT	CASSRFQGMPLHF
TRBV6-5	TRBJ2-2	TRBD1	.	TGTGCCAGCAGTTACTCGAGGGGACAGGGATACACCGGGGAGCTGTTTTTT	CASSYSRGQGYTGELFF
TRBV28	TRBJ2-1	.	few	TGTGCCAGCGGAATTTCAGGATACAATGAGCAGTTCTTC	CASGISGYNEQFF
TRBV12-3/TRBV12-4	TRBJ2-1	.	few	TGTGCCAGCAGCCCGCCACGGGGGCTTCAGGACAATGAGCAGTTCTTC	CASSPPRGLQDNEQFF